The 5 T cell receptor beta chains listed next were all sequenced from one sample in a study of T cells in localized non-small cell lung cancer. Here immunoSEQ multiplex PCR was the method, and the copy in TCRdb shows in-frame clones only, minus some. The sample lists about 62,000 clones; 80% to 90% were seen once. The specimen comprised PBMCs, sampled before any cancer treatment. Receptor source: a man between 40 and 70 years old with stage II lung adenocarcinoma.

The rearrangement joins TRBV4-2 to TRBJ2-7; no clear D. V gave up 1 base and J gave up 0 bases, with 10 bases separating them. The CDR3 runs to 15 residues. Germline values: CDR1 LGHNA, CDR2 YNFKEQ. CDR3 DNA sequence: TGTGCCAGCAGCCAAGCTTCCTTAAGCTCCTACGAGCAGTACTTC. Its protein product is CASSQASLSSYEQYF.

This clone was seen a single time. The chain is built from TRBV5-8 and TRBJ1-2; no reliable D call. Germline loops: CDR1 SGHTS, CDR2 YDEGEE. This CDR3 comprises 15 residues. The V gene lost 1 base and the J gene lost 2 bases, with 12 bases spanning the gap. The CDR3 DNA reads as TGTGCCAGCAGCTTGAACGGCGTGTCCAACTATGGCTACACCTTC. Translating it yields CASSLNGVSNYGYTF.

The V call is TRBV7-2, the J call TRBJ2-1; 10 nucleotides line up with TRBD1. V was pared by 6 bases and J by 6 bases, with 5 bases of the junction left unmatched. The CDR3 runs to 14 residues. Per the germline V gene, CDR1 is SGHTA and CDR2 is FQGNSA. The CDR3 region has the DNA TGTGCCAGCAGTCCGGGACAGGGGCCCAATGAGCAGTTCTTC. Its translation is CASSPGQGPNEQFF.

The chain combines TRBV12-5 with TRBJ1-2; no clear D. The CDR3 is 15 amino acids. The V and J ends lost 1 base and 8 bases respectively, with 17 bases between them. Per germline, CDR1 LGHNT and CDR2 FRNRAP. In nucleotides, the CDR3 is TGTGCTAGTGGTTTGGACCGGGCCCGGGGAGGGGGCTACACCTTC. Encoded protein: CASGLDRARGGGYTF.

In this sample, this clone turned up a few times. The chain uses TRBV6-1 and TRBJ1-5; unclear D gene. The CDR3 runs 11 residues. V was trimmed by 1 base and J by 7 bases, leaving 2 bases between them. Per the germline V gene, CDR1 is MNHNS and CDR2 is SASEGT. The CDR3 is CASSEEQPQHF. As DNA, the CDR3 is TGTGCCAGCAGTGAAGAACAGCCCCAGCATTTT.